The T cell receptor beta chain under discussion was sequenced for a study of blood T cell repertoires in COVID-19. Whole-study context: Material from acute and convalescent COVID-19 was sourced from the United States, Italy and Spain. T cells, B-cell-depleted T cells, or PBMCs supplied cDNA or gDNA.

The CDR3 extends over 16 amino acids. Germline CDR1 and CDR2: KGHDR and SFDVKD. V shed 6 bases and J 4 bases; nucleotides not matched to a gene: 12. As originally analysed: Amplification with reference gene primers provided the estimates of nucleated cell counts. Generated by immunoSEQ multiplex PCR, the TCRdb table keeps only in-frame clones and is missing some. D and trimming come from the DNA, and the V and J calls and clone size come from that table. The sample shows approximately 280,000 clones, roughly 89% of them seen only once. Material for sequencing was peripheral blood. The V gene is TRBV24-1, the J gene TRBJ2-7; 9 nucleotides match TRBD1. The source is a man aged 40-55 years with acute or convalescent COVID-19. CDR3 DNA: TGTGCCACCAGTCTCCCCCGGGACAGGGAGCGTTACGAGCAGTACTTC. It translates to CATSLPRDRERYEQYF.